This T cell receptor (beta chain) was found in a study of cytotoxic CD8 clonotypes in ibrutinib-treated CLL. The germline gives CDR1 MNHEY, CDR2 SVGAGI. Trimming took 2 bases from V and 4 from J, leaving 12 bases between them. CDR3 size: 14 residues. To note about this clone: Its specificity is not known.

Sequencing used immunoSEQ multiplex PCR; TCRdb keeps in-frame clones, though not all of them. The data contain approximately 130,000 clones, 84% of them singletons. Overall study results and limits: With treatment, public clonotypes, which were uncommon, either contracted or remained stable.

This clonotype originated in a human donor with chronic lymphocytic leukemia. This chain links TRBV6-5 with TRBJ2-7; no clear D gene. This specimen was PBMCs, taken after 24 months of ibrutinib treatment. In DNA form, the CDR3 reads TGTGCCAGCAGTTACCAGGTTGGAATGTACGAGCAGTACTTC. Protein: CASSYQVGMYEQYF.